This TCR beta chain was sequenced during a study of control samples from healthy donors and cancer patients. The germline V gene encodes CDR1 MNHEY and CDR2 SVGAGI. This CDR3 comprises 15 residues. Between the trimmed V and J ends, which lost 6 bases and 3 bases, there was a span of 15 bases. Some clones are missing from TCRdb's copy, which holds only in-frame ones; the method was immunoSEQ multiplex PCR. The sample has 160,000 or so clones, around 94% seen once. The chain uses TRBV6-5 and TRBJ2-1, with D possibly being TRBD2 (6 bases). Sequencing used PBMCs. The TCR originated in a man in his fifties or sixties with colorectal cancer. The CDR3, as DNA: TGTGCCAGCAGGGATCAGGGACTGAACTACAATGAGCAGTTCTTC. Translating gives CASRDQGLNYNEQFF.